Listed below are T cell receptor beta chains from one sample, sequenced in a study of T cell responses to AZD1222 COVID-19 vaccine. Profiled with immunoSEQ multiplex PCR; TCRdb holds only in-frame clones, not every one. The sample shows 140,000 to 150,000 clones, 91% of them seen only once. The sequences come from peripheral blood, collected on day 0 of AZD1222 vaccination. The receptors stem from an adult in good health. The CDR3 runs from the conserved cysteine through the conserved F or W. The D gene is left open where the match is weak. Clone size appears in some rows only: once, few, many, or a class for an expanded clone.

clone size,D gene,V gene,J gene,CDR3 protein,CDR3 DNA
-,-,TRBV21-1,TRBJ1-5,CASSKTGVNQPQHF,TGTGCCAGCAGCAAGACAGGGGTAAACCAGCCCCAGCATTTT
-,TRBD1,TRBV10-3,TRBJ1-6,CAISESVGTGRFANSPLHF,TGTGCCATCAGTGAGTCCGTGGGGACAGGGAGGTTCGCTAATTCACCCCTCCACTTT
-,-,TRBV19,TRBJ2-3,CASSMDLDTDTQYF,TGTGCCAGTAGTATGGATCTCGACACAGATACGCAGTATTTT
-,-,TRBV21-1,TRBJ2-7,CASSKVPRGPLYEQYF,TGTGCCAGCAGCAAAGTTCCCAGGGGGCCACTCTACGAGCAGTACTTC
-,TRBD1,TRBV2,TRBJ1-3,CASSDQGGSGNTIYF,TGTGCCAGCAGTGATCAGGGGGGTTCTGGAAACACCATATATTTT
-,-,TRBV27,TRBJ2-1,CASSLLGHNEQFF,TGTGCCAGCAGTTTACTGGGCCACAATGAGCAGTTCTTC
-,TRBD2,TRBV7-2,TRBJ2-2,CASSLGGGGAAGELFF,TGTGCCAGCAGCTTAGGCGGCGGGGGGGCTGCCGGGGAGCTGTTTTTT
few,-,TRBV6-5,TRBJ2-7,CATPGEREQYF,TGTGCCACCCCGGGGGAGCGCGAGCAGTACTTC
-,-,TRBV5-5,TRBJ1-1,CASSPRVGGNTEAFF,TGTGCCAGCAGCCCCCGGGTCGGCGGGAACACTGAAGCTTTCTTT
-,-,TRBV4-1,TRBJ2-1,CASSQAGQPISYNEQFF,TGCGCCAGCAGCCAAGCCGGCCAACCGATCTCCTACAATGAGCAGTTCTTC
-,TRBD1,TRBV28,TRBJ1-5,CASSGGTDNSNQPQHF,TGTGCCAGCAGTGGAGGGACAGATAATAGCAATCAGCCCCAGCATTTT